The 8 T cell receptor beta chains below all came from one sample that was sequenced in a study of OX40 agonist ivuxolimab in advanced cancers. The protocol used for the library was the immunoSEQ multiplex PCR assay. The source is immuneACCESS, and TCRdb retained only in-frame sequences with V and J called. Part of the clones is not carried over; for the studies checked, unresolved V genes explain less than half of this, and the remainder is unexplained. This sample gives about 100,000 clones in total; about 91% of them show up just once. The ten largest make up around 0.15% of the sample. The input for sequencing was CD4+ or CD8+ T cells sorted from blood, taken in a trial of the OX40 agonist ivuxolimab. The receptors originated from an adult with an advanced solid tumor such as melanoma, head and neck, liver or kidney cancer.

In DNA form, the CDR3 reads TGTGCCAGCAGCTTAACGAGCGGGGGGGCCTACACCGGGGAGCTGTTTTTT. Translation: CASSLTSGGAYTGELFF. This sequence joins TRBV5-4 and TRBJ2-2; TRBD2 agrees at 10 bases. The V segment lost 2 bases and the J segment 3 bases; nucleotides outside the gene matches: 7. This CDR3 region has 17 residues. The V gene's germline CDR1 is SGHNT and CDR2 YYREEE (reference sequence).

The chain is built from TRBV6-6 and TRBJ2-2; 8 bases align to TRBD1. This CDR3 is built from 15 residues. V lost 2 bases, J lost 1 base, and 0 bases stayed unmatched. The germline V gene encodes CDR1 MNHNY and CDR2 SVGAGI (reference sequence). The CDR3 protein is CASSYGTGNTGELFF. The CDR3 nucleotides read TGTGCCAGCAGTTACGGGACAGGGAACACCGGGGAGCTGTTTTTT.

The sample holds a few counts of this clone. The chain is built from TRBV7-7 and TRBJ2-5, with a possible D match to TRBD2 (6 bases). The germline CDR1 and CDR2 sequences are SSHAT and FNYEAQ (reference sequence). This CDR3 is 15 amino acids long. Trimming stripped 0 bases from V and 7 bases from J, with 15 bases between. The CDR3 sequence: CASSLAGGPVGTQYF. In DNA form, the CDR3 reads TGTGCCAGCAGCTTAGCGGGAGGACCCGTCGGGACCCAGTACTTC.

The rearrangement joins TRBV5-1 to TRBJ2-5, with 9 bases that match TRBD2. V lost 5 bases to trimming and J lost 5 bases; unmatched junction nucleotides: 7. Germline V lookup: CDR1 SGHRS, CDR2 YFSETQ. The CDR3 is made up of 14 amino acids. The CDR3 is CASRSGLAGETQYF. The CDR3 nucleotides are TGCGCCAGCAGATCGGGACTAGCAGGCGAGACCCAGTACTTC.

The chain combines TRBV7-9 with TRBJ2-1, with 8 bases lining up with TRBD2. Germline V gene lookup returns CDR1 SEHNR and CDR2 FQNEAQ (reference sequence). V shed 2 bases and J 6 bases; nucleotides not matched to a gene: 12. The CDR3 spans 17 residues. The CDR3 loop reads CASSLLGGAIGGNEQFF. CDR3 sequence (DNA): TGTGCCAGCAGCTTACTCGGGGGGGCAATTGGAGGCAATGAGCAGTTCTTC.

The chain is built from TRBV6-6 and TRBJ2-7; possibly TRBD2 for D (6 bases). Germline V CDR1 and CDR2: MNHNY, SVGAGI (reference sequence). V shed 7 bases and J shed 2 bases, with 15 bases lying between them. This CDR3 has 14 residues. The CDR3 protein is CASTTRGSAYEQYF. For the CDR3, the DNA is TGTGCCAGCACCACCCGGGGGTCCGCCTACGAGCAGTACTTC.

The chain is built from TRBV5-1 and TRBJ2-3, with D uncertain. The CDR3 length is 12 residues. With 0 bases removed from V and 4 bases from J, the gap between germline ends came to 3 bases. Germline-derived CDR1 and CDR2 are SGHRS and YFSETQ. The CDR3: CASSLVPDTQYF. The CDR3 nucleotides read TGCGCCAGCAGCTTGGTACCAGATACGCAGTATTTT.

The chain combines TRBV30 with TRBJ2-7, with D possibly being TRBD1 (6 bases). V lost 4 bases to trimming and J lost 3 bases, with 19 bases between them. The CDR3 length is 15 residues. Germline values: CDR1 GTSNPN, CDR2 SVGIG (reference sequence). The CDR3 here is CAWTYQGGQIYEQYF. DNA of the CDR3: TGTGCCTGGACGTATCAGGGTGGACAGATCTACGAGCAGTACTTC.